The next 22 T cell receptor beta chains were all read from a single sample in a study of CD8+ T cells in alopecia areata. Sequencing templates came from extracted RNA that was reverse transcribed into cDNA. TCRdb's copy holds only in-frame clones and misses some; the assay was immunoSEQ multiplex PCR. In the table there are under 350,000 clones, roughly 60% of which are singletons. Treatment in this sample: oral pan-JAK inhibitor, 5-10 mg twice daily. Source: CD4+ T cells sorted from blood, taken at week 24, from a patient treated with tofacitinib. The receptors come from a human donor with alopecia areata.

The J gene is TRBJ1-2, the V gene TRBV18, with 8 nucleotides matching TRBD1. The V gene end was trimmed by 1 base and the J gene end by 5 bases; junction bases not matched to a gene: 6. The CDR3 is 15 residues long. Germline CDR1 KGHSH, CDR2 LQKENI. The CDR3 DNA follows: TGTGCCAGCTCACCACGGTCCAGGGGGCCGTATGGCTACACCTTC. Translated, it gives CASSPRSRGPYGYTF.

In its sample, this clone was seen once. This chain joins TRBV28 and TRBJ1-1, with D possibly being TRBD1 (6 bases). The CDR3 contains 14 residues. V lost 3 bases to trimming and J lost 1 base, with 9 bases between them. Looked up from germline, CDR1 is MDHEN and CDR2 is SYDVKM. The DNA for the CDR3 is TGTGCCAGCAGTTTTCCGGGACAGAACACTGAAGCTTTCTTT. It is translated as CASSFPGQNTEAFF.

V usage is TRBV29-1 and J usage is TRBJ1-6; D is undetermined. Trimming stripped 3 bases from V and 7 bases from J, with 10 bases between. The CDR3 extends over 13 amino acids. The germline V gene has CDR1 SQVTM and CDR2 ANQGSEA. This CDR3 is CSVDSNSNSPLHF. In DNA, the CDR3 is TGCAGCGTTGACAGTAACTCCAATTCACCCCTCCACTTT.

This clone was counted a few times. This rearrangement joins TRBV4-3 to TRBJ2-7; TRBD1 aligns across 10 bases. V shed 0 bases, J shed 5 bases, and the junction held 4 bases outside the gene matches. The CDR3 extends over 15 amino acids. The V gene's germline CDR1 is LGHNA and CDR2 YSLEER. CDR3 amino acids: CASSQERDRGHEQYF. CDR3 bases: TGCGCCAGCAGCCAAGAGAGGGACAGGGGACACGAGCAGTACTTC.

The rearrangement joins TRBV30 to TRBJ1-1; 9 bases match TRBD1. The CDR3 runs to 13 residues. Trimming at V came to 3 bases and at J to 3 bases, leaving 2 bases not matched to a gene. Germline CDR1 and CDR2: GTSNPN and SVGIG (reference sequence). The CDR3 protein is CAWRRQGDTEAFF. For the CDR3, the DNA is TGTGCCTGGAGGCGACAGGGGGACACTGAAGCTTTCTTT.

The sample holds a few counts of this clone. The chain couples TRBV30 to TRBJ1-6; D perhaps matches TRBD1 (5 bases). The CDR3 covers 14 residues. Trimming shortened V by 1 base and J by 9 bases, and 13 bases separated the two germline ends. Germline CDR1 is GTSNPN and CDR2 is SVGIG (reference sequence). CDR3 protein: CAWSGAGAASPLHF. The DNA for the CDR3 is TGTGCCTGGAGTGGGGCTGGGGCTGCTTCACCCCTCCACTTT.

This clone was recorded a few times. The genes are TRBV7-2 and TRBJ2-7, with D unresolved. The germline CDR1 and CDR2 sequences are SGHTA and FQGNSA. The CDR3 totals 11 residues. Trimming pared 6 bases from V and 7 bases from J, leaving 10 bases between. As DNA, the CDR3 is TGTGCCAGCAGTCAGAGTAGTGAGCAGTACTTC. It encodes CASSQSSEQYF.

The chain joins TRBV19 to TRBJ2-1; D is perhaps TRBD1 (6 bases). V was trimmed by 3 bases and J by 6 bases, leaving 15 bases between them. This CDR3 is 15 amino acids long. CDR1 LNHDA and CDR2 SQIVND come from the germline V gene (reference sequence). The CDR3 DNA follows: TGTGCCAGTAGTATGTGGGGGCGTCGGCCCAATGAGCAGTTCTTC. It specifies CASSMWGRRPNEQFF.

The rearrangement links TRBV30 to TRBJ2-1, with D perhaps matching TRBD1 (5 bases). The CDR3 has 17 amino acids. The V gene lost 1 base and the J gene lost 3 bases, with 19 bases spanning the gap. The germline CDR1 and CDR2 sequences are GTSNPN and SVGIG (reference sequence). The CDR3 sequence: CAWSGSLKGKGYNEQFF. CDR3 in DNA: TGTGCCTGGAGTGGGTCCCTCAAGGGGAAGGGCTACAATGAGCAGTTCTTC.

The chain carries TRBV18 and TRBJ2-4; D is perhaps TRBD1 (5 bases). CDR1 is KGHSH and CDR2 is LQKENI in the germline V gene. The CDR3 has 11 residues. The V end was cut by 3 bases, the J end by 12 bases, with 9 bases between. CDR3 amino acids: CASSPGQGQYF. The CDR3 bases are TGTGCCAGCTCACCGGGGCAGGGTCAGTACTTC.

The chain recombines TRBV5-1 with TRBJ2-5, with 8 bases aligning to TRBD1. The V gene end was trimmed by 2 bases and the J gene end by 1 base; junction bases not matched to a gene: 7. The CDR3 covers 16 residues. CDR1 and CDR2 (germline): SGHRS, YFSETQ. CDR3 nucleotide sequence: TGCGCCAGCAGCTTTGCAGGGGGCGGGTTCCAAGAGACCCAGTACTTC. Its protein product is CASSFAGGGFQETQYF.

The chain couples TRBV14 to TRBJ2-7; D tentatively fits TRBD1 or TRBD2 (8 bases each). CDR3 size: 16 residues. Germline V lookup: CDR1 SGHDN, CDR2 FVKESK. V lost 1 base, J lost 5 bases, and 18 bases lay in between. CDR3 bases: TGTGCCAGCAGCCAAGGATTTAGCGGGACAGGAGACGAGCAGTACTTC. Its translation: CASSQGFSGTGDEQYF. The full variable domain, completed using reference TRBV14 and TRBJ2-7, is EAGVTQFPSHSVIEKGQTVTLRCDPISGHDNLYWYRRVMGKEIKFLLHFVKESKQDESGMPNNRFLAERTGGTYSTLKVQPAELEDSGVYFCASSQGFSGTGDEQYFGPGTRLTVT.

V usage is TRBV9 and J usage is TRBJ2-2; D call uncertain. The CDR3 covers 13 residues. The V gene's germline CDR1 is SGDLS and CDR2 YYNGEE. Trimming took 7 bases from V and 1 from J, leaving 8 bases between them. In DNA form, the CDR3 reads TGTGCCAGCCGGGCAGTGAACACCGGGGAGCTGTTTTTT. Amino acid sequence: CASRAVNTGELFF. The full variable domain, with the rest looked up from reference TRBV9 and TRBJ2-2, is DSGVTQTPKHLITATGQRVTLRCSPRSGDLSVYWYQQSLDQGLQFLIQYYNGEERAKGNILERFSAQQFPDLHSELNLSSLELGDSALYFCASRAVNTGELFFGEGSRLTVL.

This chain links TRBV30 with TRBJ1-1; 9 positions match TRBD1. The V gene's germline CDR1 is GTSNPN and CDR2 SVGIG (reference sequence). This CDR3 contains 13 residues. V gave up 8 bases and J gave up 4 bases; unmatched junction bases: 8. CDR3 amino acids: CAGDRVGSTEAFF. The CDR3 DNA is TGTGCCGGGGACAGGGTCGGGAGCACTGAAGCTTTCTTT.

This clone was picked up a small number of times. This chain links TRBV9 with TRBJ2-3, with D possibly being TRBD1 or TRBD2 (5 bases each). This CDR3 has 15 residues. With 0 bases removed from V and 0 bases from J, the gap between germline ends came to 8 bases. Per germline, CDR1 SGDLS and CDR2 YYNGEE. CDR3 nucleotide sequence: TGTGCCAGCAGCGTAGAAGAGGGGAGCACAGATACGCAGTATTTT. This codes for CASSVEEGSTDTQYF.

For the CDR3, the DNA is TGCGCCAGCAGCCAAGGGGCAGGGGCTAGCGGGGGGTTACAAGAGACCCAGTACTTC. It is translated as CASSQGAGASGGLQETQYF. The chain combines TRBV4-3 with TRBJ2-5, with TRBD2 identical over 11 bases. This CDR3 region has 19 residues. Per the germline V gene, CDR1 is LGHNA and CDR2 is YSLEER. V was clipped by 1 base and J by 2 bases; unmatched bases: 12.

The chain has TRBV4-1 and TRBJ1-5; tentative D call: TRBD1 (6 bases). Germline values: CDR1 MGHRA, CDR2 YSYEKL. Deletions cut 4 bases from V and 6 bases from J, with 13 bases between. The CDR3 loop spans 14 amino acids. The CDR3 nucleotides read TGCGCCAGCAGCCTTCTAGGGGGGGGTCAGCCCCAGCATTTT. Translation gives CASSLLGGGQPQHF.

The chain couples TRBV30 to TRBJ2-6; D might be TRBD2 (6 bases). This CDR3 contains 14 residues. Trimming pared 1 base from V and 6 bases from J, leaving 10 bases between. Germline values: CDR1 GTSNPN, CDR2 SVGIG (reference sequence). The DNA for the CDR3 is TGTGCCTGGAGTGCCGGGGGAGAGGCCAACGTCCTGACTTTC. It yields the protein CAWSAGGEANVLTF. The complete variable domain, with remaining parts taken from reference TRBV30 and TRBJ2-6, reads SQTIHQWPATLVQPVGSPLSLECTVEGTSNPNLYWYRQAAGRGLQLLFYSVGIGQISSEVPQNLSASRPQDRQFILSSKKLLLSDSGFYLCAWSAGGEANVLTFGAGSRLTVL.

This clone has just a few counts. This CDR3 reads CAGSLGAARETQYF. CDR3 DNA sequence: TGTGCCGGGTCTTTAGGAGCGGCCAGGGAGACCCAGTACTTC. The V call is TRBV2, the J call TRBJ2-5; TRBD2 is a possible D gene (5 bases). CDR3 length equals 14 residues. From germline, CDR1 is SNHLY and CDR2 FYNNEI. Trimming removed 11 bases at V and 5 bases at J, with 21 bases between.

A remark on this clone: Other nucleotide sequences from this sample produce the same CDR3. The chain couples TRBV30 to TRBJ1-4, with D hard to call. CDR1 and CDR2 (germline): GTSNPN, SVGIG (reference sequence). The CDR3 runs to 11 residues. V dropped 0 bases and J dropped 8 bases, with 4 bases sitting between them. The CDR3 region is CAWSVLEKLFF. The CDR3 nucleotides read TGTGCCTGGAGTGTACTCGAAAAACTGTTTTTT.

This chain's CDR3 is CASSSVLSTGEFF. In DNA, the CDR3 is TGCGCCAGCTCCTCCGTATTGTCGACAGGGGAGTTCTTC. V usage is TRBV4-1 and J usage is TRBJ2-1, with 8 bases lining up with TRBD1. The germline CDR1 and CDR2 sequences are MGHRA and YSYEKL. The CDR3 consists of 13 residues. V shed 8 bases and J 14 bases; nucleotides not matched to a gene: 14.

In its sample, this clone was seen many times. The CDR3 protein is CASSLRRTADEQYF. CDR3 DNA: TGTGCCAGCAGCTTAAGGCGGACAGCAGACGAGCAGTACTTC. The chain carries TRBV7-8 and TRBJ2-7; the D gene is possibly TRBD1 (6 bases). The V gene's germline CDR1 is SGHVS and CDR2 FQNEAQ. Trimming shortened V by 2 bases and J by 5 bases, and 13 bases separated the two germline ends. CDR3 length equals 14 residues. Full variable domain (outside the CDR3, taken from reference TRBV7-8 and TRBJ2-7): GAGVSQSPRYKVAKRGQDVALRCDPISGHVSLFWYQQALGQGPEFLTYFQNEAQLDKSGLPSDRFFAERPEGSVSTLKIQRTQQEDSAVYLCASSLRRTADEQYFGPGTRLTVT.